This T cell receptor (beta chain) derives from a study of cytomegalovirus exposure and HLA in healthy donors. Study-wide points: Fewer than 20,000 TCR beta sequences were associated with HLA alleles at 0.05 false discovery rate in a later analysis. In a later analysis, a missense DCLRE1C variant was linked to TCR beta V- and J-gene trimming.

It was with 60 Vbeta and 13 Jbeta primers that the PCR ran. TCRdb's copy holds only in-frame clones and misses some; the assay was immunoSEQ multiplex PCR. Found here are around 130,000 clones, around two thirds of them singletons; the top ten hold about 8.1%. The CDR3 is made up of 14 amino acids. CDR1 and CDR2 (germline): SGHDN, FVKESK. Trimming left V 1 base short and J 5 bases short, with 11 bases between. Details on this clone: What it binds is not known.

This sequence joins TRBV14 and TRBJ1-1, with D possibly being TRBD1 (5 bases). The clonotype originates from a middle-aged woman in good health and CMV-seropositive. The sequenced sample was PBMCs. The CDR3 loop reads CASSQAAGLTEAFF. In nucleotides, the CDR3 is TGTGCCAGCAGCCAAGCAGCAGGGTTGACTGAAGCTTTCTTT.